The 19 T cell receptor beta chains presented below share a single source sample, sequenced in a study of blood T cell repertoires in COVID-19. Here immunoSEQ multiplex PCR was the method, and the copy in TCRdb shows in-frame clones only, minus some. Among tens of thousands of clones listed, about 88% were seen once. Sequencing was done on a sample of peripheral blood. The receptors originated from a human donor in a cohort sampled during active COVID-19.

The V and J genes are TRBV6-2 or TRBV6-3 and TRBJ2-3; 11 positions agree with TRBD2. With V trimmed by 3 bases and J by 6 bases, 5 bases remained unmatched. Germline loops: CDR1 MNHEY, CDR2 SVGEGT. The CDR3 has 15 amino acids. DNA of the CDR3: TGTGCCAGCAGTTATCAGGCTAGCGGGAGGGATACGCAGTATTTT. This sequence encodes CASSYQASGRDTQYF.

The chain uses TRBV5-6 and TRBJ1-5; TRBD1 matches at 10 bases. The CDR3 has 15 amino acids. J was trimmed by 6 bases and V by 2 bases; bases with no gene match: 5. In germline, CDR1 is SGHDT, CDR2 YYEEEE. The CDR3 region has the DNA TGTGCCAGCAGCTTAAGACAGGGGGCGGGTCAGCCCCAGCATTTT. This encodes CASSLRQGAGQPQHF.

The chain combines TRBV3-1 (or the pseudogene TRBV3-2) with TRBJ1-5, with a weak D call TRBD1 (5 bases). V was trimmed by 3 bases and J by 1 base, leaving 7 bases between them. The CDR3 totals 14 residues. CDR1 and CDR2 from the germline V gene are LGHDT and YNNKEL (reference sequence). The CDR3 DNA is TGTGCCAGCAGCCACGGGGGGAGCAATCAGCCCCAGCATTTT. It specifies CASSHGGSNQPQHF.

The rearrangement uses TRBV12-5 and TRBJ2-1; 12 nucleotides line up with TRBD2. The junction had 8 bases not matched to a gene; V was cut back by 5 bases and J by 0 bases. CDR3 length: 18 residues. Germline V gene data show CDR1 as LGHNT and CDR2 as FRNRAP. DNA of the CDR3: TGTGCTAGTGGTGTCGGGACTAGCGGGCCGAGCTCCTACAATGAGCAGTTCTTC. Encoded protein: CASGVGTSGPSSYNEQFF.

The chain combines TRBV7-9 with TRBJ2-3; possible D gene TRBD2, 6 bases. CDR3 length: 15 amino acids. Trimming removed 2 bases from V and 1 base from J, with 10 bases in between. Germline lookup yields CDR1 SEHNR and CDR2 FQNEAQ (reference sequence). The CDR3 nucleotides are TGTGCCAGCAGCTTAATGGGACTCGGCACAGATACGCAGTATTTT. This translates into CASSLMGLGTDTQYF.

The CDR3 bases are TGTGCCAGCTCACCAGGGGGCGAGGATTCACCCCTCCACTTT. Translated: CASSPGGEDSPLHF. The genes are TRBV18 and TRBJ1-6; D is perhaps TRBD1 (6 bases). Germline V gene data show CDR1 as KGHSH and CDR2 as LQKENI. The length of the CDR3 is 14 residues. The ends were cut back, 2 bases at V and 8 bases at J, with 10 bases in the middle.

The chain has TRBV27 and TRBJ2-3, with a tentative D call TRBD1 (5 bases). The CDR3 extends over 14 amino acids. Germline CDR1 MNHEY, CDR2 SMNVEV (reference sequence). V was shortened by 1 base and J by 1 base, with 6 bases between the two germline ends. DNA of the CDR3: TGTGCCAGCAGTTTATTAGGGGGCACAGATACGCAGTATTTT. Amino acid sequence: CASSLLGGTDTQYF.

V usage is TRBV29-1 and J usage is TRBJ2-3; 12 bases map to TRBD1. After removal of 8 bases from V and 4 bases from J, the junction contained 7 bases not matched to a gene. The CDR3 spans 14 residues. Germline CDR1 SQVTM, CDR2 ANQGSEA. The CDR3 spells CSSRDRGLSDTQYF. CDR3 sequence (DNA): TGCAGCTCTCGGGACAGGGGGCTGTCAGATACGCAGTATTTT.

Here the CDR3 DNA reads TGTGCCAGCAGCTTGATATCAGGGAACGAGCAGTACTTC. Its protein is CASSLISGNEQYF. V usage is TRBV5-4 and J usage is TRBJ2-7, with D possibly matching TRBD1 (5 bases). The germline gives CDR1 SGHNT, CDR2 YYREEE (reference sequence). CDR3 length: 13 amino acids. With 1 base removed from V and 5 bases from J, the gap between germline ends came to 10 bases. The variable domain in full, with the rest retrieved from reference TRBV5-4 and TRBJ2-7, is ETGVTQSPTHLIKTRGQQVTLRCSSQSGHNTVSWYQQALGQGPQFIFQYYREEENGRGNFPPRFSGLQFPNYSSELNVNALELDDSALYLCASSLISGNEQYFGPGTRLTVT.

This chain uses TRBV6-2 or TRBV6-3 with TRBJ2-3, with D tentatively TRBD2 (6 bases). The CDR3 totals 18 residues. Deletions cut 2 bases from V and 2 bases from J, with 20 bases between. Germline-derived CDR1 and CDR2 are MNHEY and SVGEGT. The CDR3 DNA is TGTGCCAGCAGTTACGAGTGGGAGGAGGTTTGGGCCACAGATACGCAGTATTTT. This sequence encodes CASSYEWEEVWATDTQYF.

The V and J genes are TRBV19 and TRBJ2-2; D unclear. V was cut by 5 bases and J by 2 bases, with 18 bases left in between. The CDR3 runs 17 residues. CDR1 is LNHDA, CDR2 SQIVND, per germline (reference sequence). In nucleotides, the CDR3 is TGTGCCAGTAGTCCCATCCTCCGAGCATCTAACACCGGGGAGCTGTTTTTT. Protein sequence: CASSPILRASNTGELFF.

The chain is built from TRBV9 and TRBJ2-2, with 10 bases fitting TRBD2. In germline, CDR1 is SGDLS, CDR2 YYNGEE. With 0 bases clipped from V and 5 bases from J, the junction kept 4 bases outside the gene matches. The CDR3 sequence is 16 residues long. The CDR3 sequence: CASSVEGSGGTGELFF. CDR3 sequence (DNA): TGTGCCAGCAGCGTAGAAGGTAGCGGGGGGACCGGGGAGCTGTTTTTT.

The chain couples TRBV4-2 to TRBJ1-4; TRBD1 is a possible D gene (5 bases). The germline V gene encodes CDR1 LGHNA and CDR2 YNFKEQ. The CDR3 sequence is 16 residues long. Between the trimmed V and J ends, which lost 7 bases and 0 bases, there was a span of 15 bases. CDR3 region: CASTSGRLATNEKLFF. The CDR3, as DNA: TGTGCCAGCACCTCAGGGAGGTTGGCAACTAATGAAAAACTGTTTTTT.

The chain combines TRBV9 with TRBJ2-2; maybe TRBD2 (6 bases). This CDR3 comprises 14 residues. The germline V gene encodes CDR1 SGDLS and CDR2 YYNGEE. The V end lost 3 bases, the J end lost 6 bases, and 12 bases lay between the germline ends. DNA for the CDR3: TGTGCCAGCAGCGACCGGCAGCGGGCCGGGGAGCTGTTTTTT. This codes for CASSDRQRAGELFF.

The rearrangement uses TRBV27 and TRBJ2-7; TRBD1 might be the D (5 bases). This CDR3 is 14 amino acids long. Germline assignment: CDR1 MNHEY and CDR2 SMNVEV (reference sequence). Trimming took off 3 bases at V and 2 bases at J, with 11 bases between the two ends. The CDR3 DNA is TGTGCCAGCAGTTTCAGACAGTTGCCCTACGAGCAGTACTTC. Translated: CASSFRQLPYEQYF.

The rearrangement joins TRBV20-1 to TRBJ2-3; no clear D gene. V gave up 7 bases and J gave up 2 bases, with 7 bases separating them. From germline, CDR1 is DFQATT and CDR2 SNEGSKA (reference sequence). The CDR3 spans 11 residues. CDR3 DNA: TGCAGTGTGGAGAACACAGATACGCAGTATTTT. It codes for CSVENTDTQYF.

This chain links TRBV27 with TRBJ2-1, with TRBD2 matching 7 bases. V shed 3 bases and J 2 bases; nucleotides not matched to a gene: 7. Germline loops: CDR1 MNHEY, CDR2 SMNVEV (reference sequence). This CDR3 is 16 amino acids long. The CDR3, as DNA: TGTGCCAGCAGTTTGCGGGAGTCTCAGCCCTACAATGAGCAGTTCTTC. This encodes CASSLRESQPYNEQFF.

The chain has TRBV3-1 (or the pseudogene TRBV3-2) and TRBJ2-7; possibly TRBD2 for D (6 bases). This CDR3 region has 15 residues. The V end lost 4 bases, the J end lost 6 bases, and 19 bases lay between the germline ends. Looked up from germline, CDR1 is LGHDT and CDR2 is YNNKEL (reference sequence). The CDR3 DNA follows: TGTGCCAGCAGCCCCTGGGCCGGGAGATACGGCGAGCAGTACTTC. Its translation: CASSPWAGRYGEQYF.

The chain combines TRBV27 with TRBJ2-2, with 7 bases identical to TRBD2. Germline V gene sequence: CDR1 MNHEY, CDR2 SMNVEV (reference sequence). Unmatched junction bases numbered 6, after V lost 8 bases and J lost 0 bases. CDR3 length: 15 amino acids. The CDR3 bases are TGTGCCAGCTTGCCTCTAGCGGCGAACACCGGGGAGCTGTTTTTT. This gives the protein CASLPLAANTGELFF.